This is a list of T cell receptor beta chains from one sample in a study of T cells in Graves' hyperthyroidism and ophthalmopathy. A single record per CDR3 protein comes from TCRdb applying MiXCR to the multiplex PCR reads. The sample records roughly 500,000 distinct CDR3 sequences, 24% being singletons. The material sequenced was blood. Receptor source: a young woman with Graves' ophthalmopathy. Each CDR3 is given with its conserved first and last residue. D genes are given only for firm matches. Clone size, where shown, is once, few, many, or a class for clones that have expanded.

J: TRBJ1-1; size: many; V: TRBV29-1; D: .; DNA: TGCAGCGTTGAGCAGGGGTGGTACACTGAAGCTTTCTTT; CDR3: CSVEQGWYTEAFF
J: TRBJ1-5; size: .; V: TRBV4-3; D: TRBD1; DNA: TGCGCCAGCAGCCAAGATTGGGGCCGGACAGGGAGGATTCAGCCCCAGCATTTT; CDR3: CASSQDWGRTGRIQPQHF
J: TRBJ1-1; size: .; V: TRBV7-8; D: TRBD1; DNA: TGTGCCAGCAGCTTTAGGGACAGGGGGCTCACTGAAGCTTTCTTT; CDR3: CASSFRDRGLTEAFF
J: TRBJ1-2; size: many; V: TRBV19; D: .; DNA: TGTGCCAGTAGTACCCCAGGACCGCTAACCTATGGCTACACCTTC; CDR3: CASSTPGPLTYGYTF
J: TRBJ2-7; size: many; V: TRBV15; D: .; DNA: TGTGCCACCAGCAGAGAGGTTGGGCACACCTACGAGCAGTACTTC; CDR3: CATSREVGHTYEQYF
J: TRBJ2-7; size: many; V: TRBV14; D: .; DNA: TGTGCCAGCAGCTTACAGACGGGGTACGAGCAGTACTTC; CDR3: CASSLQTGYEQYF
J: TRBJ1-1; size: .; V: TRBV7-2; D: .; DNA: TGTGCCAGCAGCTTAATGGTCGACGAAGCTTTCTTT; CDR3: CASSLMVDEAFF
J: TRBJ1-1; size: .; V: TRBV5-1; D: .; DNA: TGCGCCAGCAGCTCTGACAGGCCCGACTCTGAAGCTTTCTTT; CDR3: CASSSDRPDSEAFF
J: TRBJ1-5; size: many; V: TRBV6-5; D: .; DNA: TGTGCCAGCAACACAGGCAATCAGCCCCAGCATTTT; CDR3: CASNTGNQPQHF
J: TRBJ1-2; size: .; V: TRBV24-1; D: .; DNA: TGTGCCACCAGTGATTTGCTTAGTTTCCCGTCCTATGGCTACACCTTC; CDR3: CATSDLLSFPSYGYTF
J: TRBJ1-2; size: many; V: TRBV28; D: .; DNA: TGTGCCAGCAGGTCCATTTCCTATGGCTACACCTTC; CDR3: CASRSISYGYTF
J: TRBJ2-7; size: .; V: TRBV12-3/TRBV12-4; D: .; DNA: TGTGCCAGCAGTTTAGGTACCGCGTCGCCCAGCTCCTACGAGCAGTACTTC; CDR3: CASSLGTASPSSYEQYF
J: TRBJ1-5; size: .; V: TRBV7-2; D: .; DNA: TGTGCCAGCAGCTTAGGCGTGGGGGAAAATCAGCCCCAGCATTTT; CDR3: CASSLGVGENQPQHF
J: TRBJ2-5; size: many; V: TRBV4-1; D: .; DNA: TGCGCCAGCAGCCAATACATCGAGGAGACCCAGTACTTC; CDR3: CASSQYIEETQYF
J: TRBJ1-3; size: many; V: TRBV4-1; D: .; DNA: TGCGCCAGCAGCCAAGGCCCCGCGGGAAACACCATATATTTT; CDR3: CASSQGPAGNTIYF
J: TRBJ1-6; size: many; V: TRBV10-3; D: .; DNA: TGTGCCACTTCTCTGCAGGGGCGCAACGATAATTCACCCCTCCACTTT; CDR3: CATSLQGRNDNSPLHF
J: TRBJ2-7; size: many; V: TRBV12-5; D: .; DNA: TGTGCTAGTGGCATTCAAAAGCGGCTTGGCGGGGTCAGTTACGAGCAGTACTTC; CDR3: CASGIQKRLGGVSYEQYF
J: TRBJ1-1; size: few; V: TRBV27; D: TRBD1; DNA: TGTGCCAGCAGTTTAAAGCCGGGACAGGGGGCAATTGCTTTCTTT; CDR3: CASSLKPGQGAIAFF
J: TRBJ2-5; size: many; V: TRBV5-4; D: .; DNA: TGTGCCAGCAGCAGTATGGGGGGCCAGGCTGAGACCCAGTACTTC; CDR3: CASSSMGGQAETQYF
J: TRBJ1-5; size: many; V: TRBV12-3/TRBV12-4; D: .; DNA: TGTGCCAGCAGTTTAATAGGGAGTAGCAATCAGCCCCAGCATTTT; CDR3: CASSLIGSSNQPQHF
J: TRBJ2-7; size: many; V: TRBV6-4; D: TRBD1; DNA: TGTGCCAGCAGGGCTCGTCCCGGGACAGGGGGAGGCTCCTACGAGCAGTACTTC; CDR3: CASRARPGTGGGSYEQYF
J: TRBJ1-1; size: many; V: TRBV27; D: TRBD1; DNA: TGTGCCAGCAGTTGGGACAGCGGTAGGTACACTGAAGCTTTCTTT; CDR3: CASSWDSGRYTEAFF
J: TRBJ1-2; size: many; V: TRBV2; D: .; DNA: TGTGCCAGCAGAGGGGCTACCGTTAACTATGGCTACACCTTC; CDR3: CASRGATVNYGYTF
J: TRBJ1-3; size: many; V: TRBV7-2; D: .; DNA: TGTGCCAGCGAAGGCAGGGATTCCGGAAACACCATATATTTT; CDR3: CASEGRDSGNTIYF
J: TRBJ1-1; size: .; V: TRBV18; D: .; DNA: TGTGCCAGCTCCGAAGGAGACAGTCGGTTCACTGAAGCTTTCTTT; CDR3: CASSEGDSRFTEAFF
J: TRBJ2-6; size: few; V: TRBV6-2/TRBV6-3; D: TRBD2; DNA: TGTGCCAGCAGCTACGGACTAGCGGGAGTTAAAAGTGGGGCCAACGTCCTGACTTTC; CDR3: CASSYGLAGVKSGANVLTF
J: TRBJ2-5; size: .; V: TRBV20-1; D: TRBD2; DNA: TGCAGTGCCAGGAGGCTAGCGGGAGGGCCTCAGTACCAAGAGACCCAGTACTTC; CDR3: CSARRLAGGPQYQETQYF
J: TRBJ1-1; size: .; V: TRBV12-3/TRBV12-4; D: .; DNA: TGTGCCAGCAGTTTAAGGGGTTACAATGAAGCTTTCTTT; CDR3: CASSLRGYNEAFF
J: TRBJ1-1; size: .; V: TRBV2; D: .; DNA: TGTGCCAGCATTAAAGGAGCTTGCTTT; CDR3: CASIKGACF
J: TRBJ2-7; size: many; V: TRBV20-1; D: .; DNA: TGCAGTGCAACGGACGGGAAACCCGAGCAGTACTTC; CDR3: CSATDGKPEQYF
J: TRBJ1-5; size: many; V: TRBV15; D: TRBD1; DNA: TGTGCCACCGGCCCGACAGGGTTAGGCCAGCCCCAGCATTTT; CDR3: CATGPTGLGQPQHF
J: TRBJ2-7; size: many; V: TRBV7-8; D: .; DNA: TGTGCCAGCAGCCAAAAAAGTAGCTCCTACGAGCAGTACTTC; CDR3: CASSQKSSSYEQYF
J: TRBJ2-7; size: many; V: TRBV19; D: .; DNA: TGTGCCAGTAGTATAGCCTTTGGAGACGAGCAGTACTTC; CDR3: CASSIAFGDEQYF
J: TRBJ2-7; size: .; V: TRBV7-2; D: .; DNA: TGTGCCAGCAGCTTAGTTGGCGGGTGGCTCCACGAGCAGTACTTC; CDR3: CASSLVGGWLHEQYF
J: TRBJ1-1; size: .; V: TRBV18; D: TRBD1; DNA: TGTGCCAGCGCGAGACAGGGCGCGAACACTGAAGCTTTCTTT; CDR3: CASARQGANTEAFF
J: TRBJ1-1; size: many; V: TRBV4-2; D: .; DNA: TGTGCCAGCAGCCAAAGGAGGACACAGAACACTGAAGCTTTCTTT; CDR3: CASSQRRTQNTEAFF
J: TRBJ2-7; size: few; V: TRBV11-2; D: .; DNA: TGTGCCAGCAGCTTATTTCAGGGGTACGAGCAGTACTTC; CDR3: CASSLFQGYEQYF